This T cell receptor (beta chain) was documented in a study of shared clonotypes between healthy human individuals. Background on the study: Each donor contributed plates that comprised three CD4 naive, three CD4 memory, two CD8 naive and one CD8 memory. Regarding the study as a whole: The low donor count limited represented genetic and exposure-history diversity.

The CDR3 is made up of 14 amino acids. Trimming left V 2 bases short and J 0 bases short, with 10 bases between. Germline CDR1 GTSNPN, CDR2 SVGIG (reference sequence). A word on this clone: Its antigen is as yet unknown.

Replicate PCRs run on sorted subsets employed 200 ng DNA, approximately 30,000 T cell genomes. The assay was immunoSEQ multiplex PCR, and TCRdb's table has in-frame clones only and misses some. The sample lists about 690,000 clones, around 91% occurring once. The chain couples TRBV30 to TRBJ1-1; D uncertain. The TCR comes from a man between 18 and 29 years old in good health. Some clones in this sample may be carry-over from other donors' samples. The specimen was memory CD8+ T cells from PBMCs. Subset noted: CD45RO+ cells pooled with CCR7-negative TemRA cells. Written as DNA, the CDR3 is TGTGCCTGGAGTCGCGCAGTCATGAACACTGAAGCTTTCTTT. Its translation is CAWSRAVMNTEAFF. The entire variable domain, with the rest obtained from reference TRBV30 and TRBJ1-1, is as follows: SQTIHQWPATLVQPVGSPLSLECTVEGTSNPNLYWYRQAAGRGLQLLFYSVGIGQISSEVPQNLSASRPQDRQFILSSKKLLLSDSGFYLCAWSRAVMNTEAFFGQGTRLTVV.